This section outlines one T cell receptor beta chain sequence together with its context. These data come from a study of CD8 T cells in Susac syndrome. V was clipped by 0 bases and J by 6 bases; unmatched bases: 9. The CDR3 loop spans 16 amino acids. Germline V gene data show CDR1 as SGDLS and CDR2 as YYNGEE. An amount of RNA that ranged from roughly 0.5 to 1 ug was reverse transcribed with random hexamers. A single record per CDR3 protein comes from TCRdb applying MiXCR to the immunoSEQ multiplex PCR reads. The profile shows some 300,000 distinct CDR3 sequences, 85% of them singletons. V is TRBV9 and J is TRBJ2-1; 7 bases map to TRBD2. The clonotype comes from a human donor with multiple sclerosis. The sequenced material came from CD8+ T cells from PBMCs. The CDR3 reads CASSVGGLGPANEQFF. In DNA, the CDR3 is TGTGCCAGCAGCGTAGGTGGACTAGGACCCGCCAATGAGCAGTTCTTC.